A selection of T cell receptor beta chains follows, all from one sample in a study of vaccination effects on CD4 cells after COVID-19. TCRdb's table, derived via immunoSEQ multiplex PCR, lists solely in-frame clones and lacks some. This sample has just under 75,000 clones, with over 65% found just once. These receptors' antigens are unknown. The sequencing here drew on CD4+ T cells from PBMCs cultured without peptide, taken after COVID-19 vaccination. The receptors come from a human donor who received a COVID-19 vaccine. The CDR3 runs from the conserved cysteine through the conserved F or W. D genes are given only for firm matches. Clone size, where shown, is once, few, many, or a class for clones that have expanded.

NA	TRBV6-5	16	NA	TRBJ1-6	TGTGCCAGCAGTTACGCATCAGACTCCTATAATTCACCCCTCCACTTT	CASSYASDSYNSPLHF
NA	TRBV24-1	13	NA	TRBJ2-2	TGTGCCACCAGTGGGAGGGGCACCGGGGAGCTGTTTTTT	CATSGRGTGELFF
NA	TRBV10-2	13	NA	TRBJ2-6	TGCGCCAGCGTTACGTCTGGGGCCAACGTCCTGACTTTC	CASVTSGANVLTF
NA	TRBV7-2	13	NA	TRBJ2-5	TGTGCCAGCAGCTACGGGACCGTAGAAACCCAGTACTTC	CASSYGTVETQYF
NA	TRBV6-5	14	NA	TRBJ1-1	TGTGCCAGCAGTTTCCAGGGTTGGAACACTGAAGCTTTCTTT	CASSFQGWNTEAFF
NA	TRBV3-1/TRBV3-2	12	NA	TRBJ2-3	TGTGCCAGCAGCCAAGACCAGAATACGCAGTATTTT	CASSQDQNTQYF
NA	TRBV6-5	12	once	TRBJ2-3	TGTGCCAGCAGTTTAAGACCAGATACGCAGTATTTT	CASSLRPDTQYF
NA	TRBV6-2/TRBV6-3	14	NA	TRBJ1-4	TGTGCCAGCAGTTTTCTAACGACTAATGAAAAACTGTTTTTT	CASSFLTTNEKLFF
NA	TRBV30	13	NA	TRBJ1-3	TGTGCCTGGCGTTTAGGCTCTGGAAACACCATATATTTT	CAWRLGSGNTIYF
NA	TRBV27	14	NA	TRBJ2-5	TGTGCCAGCAGTACCCTCAGGGGTACGGAGACCCAGTACTTC	CASSTLRGTETQYF
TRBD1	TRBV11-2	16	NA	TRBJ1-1	TGTGCCAGCAGCCCGGGACGGACAGGTGGGAACACTGAAGCTTTCTTT	CASSPGRTGGNTEAFF
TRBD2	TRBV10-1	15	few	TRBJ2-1	TGCGCCAGCAGTGACGGCGGGAGCTCCTACAATGAGCAGTTCTTC	CASSDGGSSYNEQFF
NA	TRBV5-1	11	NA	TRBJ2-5	TGCGCCAGCAGCATCCAAGAGACCCAGTACTTC	CASSIQETQYF
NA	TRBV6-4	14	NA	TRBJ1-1	TGTGCCAGCAGTGACCGGGACGGAAACACTGAAGCTTTCTTT	CASSDRDGNTEAFF
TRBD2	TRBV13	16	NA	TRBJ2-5	TGTGCCAGCAGCCCGGGGTTAGCGGGGGGGGCAGAGACCCAGTACTTC	CASSPGLAGGAETQYF
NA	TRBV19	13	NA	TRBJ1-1	TGTGCCAGTAGTATTCCCACTAACACTGAAGCTTTCTTT	CASSIPTNTEAFF
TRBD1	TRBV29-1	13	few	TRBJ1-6	TGCAGCGCTCGACAGGGGACCAATTCACCCCTCCACTTT	CSARQGTNSPLHF
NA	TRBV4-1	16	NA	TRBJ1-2	TGCGCCAGCAGCCCTAGTGAGGGGGGCACGAACTATGGCTACACCTTC	CASSPSEGGTNYGYTF
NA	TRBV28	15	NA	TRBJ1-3	TGTGCCAGCATTAACGGGGGAAATCCTGGAAACACCATATATTTT	CASINGGNPGNTIYF
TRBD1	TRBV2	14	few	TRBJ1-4	TGTGCCAGCAGGCCGGGACAGGTTAATGAAAAACTGTTTTTT	CASRPGQVNEKLFF
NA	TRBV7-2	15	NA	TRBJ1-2	TGTGCCAGCAGCTTAAACAGGGCTACCAACTATGGCTACACCTTC	CASSLNRATNYGYTF
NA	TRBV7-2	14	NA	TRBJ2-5	TGTGCCAGCAGCTTATTGGACGACAGGCAGACCCAGTACTTC	CASSLLDDRQTQYF
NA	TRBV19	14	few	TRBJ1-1	TGTGCCAGTAGACAAGAAGGGGGGAGGACTGAAGCTTTCTTT	CASRQEGGRTEAFF
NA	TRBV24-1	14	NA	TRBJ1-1	TGTGCCACCAGCCCTGCCGGATCCGTAACTGAAGCTTTCTTT	CATSPAGSVTEAFF
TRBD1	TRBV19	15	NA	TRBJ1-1	TGTGCCAGCCGAAACAGGGGGCAGCGAAACACTGAAGCTTTCTTT	CASRNRGQRNTEAFF
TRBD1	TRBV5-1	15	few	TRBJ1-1	TGCGCCAGCAGCGGGGGACAGGGGGGGAACACTGAAGCTTTCTTT	CASSGGQGGNTEAFF
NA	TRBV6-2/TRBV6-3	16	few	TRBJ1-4	TGTGCCAGCAGTTATGGAGTGCCGGGGATTAATGAAAAACTGTTTTTT	CASSYGVPGINEKLFF
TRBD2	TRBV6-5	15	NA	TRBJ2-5	TGTGCCACTACCGACCCCGGGGGGGGAGGAGAGACCCAGTACTTC	CATTDPGGGGETQYF
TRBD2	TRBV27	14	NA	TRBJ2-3	TGTGCCAGCGCGGGGGGCCCAGCACACGTTACGCAGTATTTT	CASAGGPAHVTQYF
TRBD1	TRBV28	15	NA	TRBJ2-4	TGTGCCAGCAGCCCCGGGGACAGGAAAAAAAACATTCAGTACTTC	CASSPGDRKKNIQYF
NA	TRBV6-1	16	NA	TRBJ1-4	TGTGCCAGCAGTGTGGGGAAGGGGTTAGCTAATGAAAAACTGTTTTTT	CASSVGKGLANEKLFF
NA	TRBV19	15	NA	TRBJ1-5	TGTGCCAGTAGTATAGATCACGGCCCAGATCAGCCCCAGCATTTT	CASSIDHGPDQPQHF
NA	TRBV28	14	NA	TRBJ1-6	TGTGCCAGCAGGCCGACAGGTTATAATTCACCCCTCCACTTT	CASRPTGYNSPLHF
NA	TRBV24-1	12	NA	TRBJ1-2	TGTGCCACCAGTGATTTGGCAGATGGCTACACCTTC	CATSDLADGYTF
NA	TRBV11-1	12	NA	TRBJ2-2	TGTGCCAGCAACCTATTCGGCGGGGAGCTGTTTTTT	CASNLFGGELFF
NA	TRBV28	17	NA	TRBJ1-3	TGTGCCAGCAGTCCTGCCGGGACCCAAGGAGTTGGAAACACCATATATTTT	CASSPAGTQGVGNTIYF
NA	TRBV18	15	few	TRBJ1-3	TGTGCCAGCTCACCAGGAGTAGCCTCTGGAAACACCATATATTTT	CASSPGVASGNTIYF
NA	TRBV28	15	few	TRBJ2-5	TGTGCCAGCAGTTCGCCGGGGACACTTAAAGAGACCCAGTACTTC	CASSSPGTLKETQYF
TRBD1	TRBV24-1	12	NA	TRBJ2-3	TGTGCCACCAAGGGACAGGCAGATACGCAGTATTTT	CATKGQADTQYF
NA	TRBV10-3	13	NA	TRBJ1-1	TGTGCCACCGCAGACAGGCTTAACACTGAAGCTTTCTTT	CATADRLNTEAFF
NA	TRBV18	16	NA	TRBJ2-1	TGTGCCAGCTCACCGCCAGGTTTCTCCGGTCTCAATGAGCAGTTCTTC	CASSPPGFSGLNEQFF
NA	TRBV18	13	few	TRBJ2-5	TGTGCCAGCTCACCACAGGGGGTAGAGACCCAGTACTTC	CASSPQGVETQYF
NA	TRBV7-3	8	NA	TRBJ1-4	TGTGCCAGCAGCTTAGGGCTTTTT	CASSLGLF
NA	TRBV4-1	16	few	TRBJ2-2	TGCGCCAGCAGCCTCGTTAGCAGGTCGAACACCGGGGAGCTGTTTTTT	CASSLVSRSNTGELFF
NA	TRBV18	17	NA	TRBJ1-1	TGTGCCAGCTCACCAGGCATGCAGGCATTAAAGAACACTGAAGCTTTCTTT	CASSPGMQALKNTEAFF
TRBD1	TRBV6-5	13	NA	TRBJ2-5	TGTGCCAGCAGACGGACAGGACAAGAGACCCAGTACTTC	CASRRTGQETQYF
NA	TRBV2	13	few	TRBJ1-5	TGTGCCAGCACCCGATCCGTTTATCAGCCCCAGCATTTT	CASTRSVYQPQHF
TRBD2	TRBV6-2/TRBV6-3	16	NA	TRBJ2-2	TGTGCCAGCAGCCCTACTAGCGGGGGGCCCACCGGGGAGCTGTTTTTT	CASSPTSGGPTGELFF
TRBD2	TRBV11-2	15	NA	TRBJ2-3	TGTGCCAGCAGCTACACGGCGGGGGGCACAGATACGCAGTATTTT	CASSYTAGGTDTQYF
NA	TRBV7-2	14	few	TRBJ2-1	TGTGCCAGCAGCTTAGACAGGTTCTACAATGAGCAGTTCTTC	CASSLDRFYNEQFF
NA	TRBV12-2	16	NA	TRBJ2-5	TGTGCAAGTCGCTCTCATAGCGGGGGAGCCCAAGAGACCCAGTACTTC	CASRSHSGGAQETQYF
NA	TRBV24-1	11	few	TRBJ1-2	TGTGCCACCTCGGGGGACGGGGGCTACACCTTC	CATSGDGGYTF
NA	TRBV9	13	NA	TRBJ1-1	TGTGCCAGCAGCGTAGACCTACAACGGGAAGCTTTCTTT	CASSVDLQREAFF
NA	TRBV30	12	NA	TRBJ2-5	TGTGCCTGGAGTGCCTCCCGAGAGACCCAGTACTTC	CAWSASRETQYF
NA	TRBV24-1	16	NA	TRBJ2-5	TGTGCCACCAGTGACCCAACTAGTTTGGCCGGAGAGACCCAGTACTTC	CATSDPTSLAGETQYF
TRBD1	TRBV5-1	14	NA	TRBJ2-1	TGCGCCAGCAGCTCAGGACAGGGCTACAATGAGCAGTTCTTC	CASSSGQGYNEQFF
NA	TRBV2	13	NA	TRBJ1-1	TGTGCCAGCAGTGGTACTCCAGGCGGTGAAGCTTTCTTT	CASSGTPGGEAFF